This T cell receptor (beta chain) was captured in a study of blood T cell repertoires in COVID-19. Study as a whole: Material from acute and convalescent COVID-19 was sourced from the United States, Italy and Spain.

Using immunoSEQ multiplex PCR, the repertoire was profiled, and TCRdb retains in-frame clones only, with some absent. The table lists 150,000 to 200,000 clones, about 92% of them singletons. This CDR3 region has 17 residues. J gave up 1 base and V 3 bases, and 8 bases lay outside the gene matches. Per germline, CDR1 SEHNR and CDR2 FQNEAQ (reference sequence). The source material was peripheral blood. The chain links TRBV7-9 to TRBJ1-5; 8 bases align to TRBD1. The TCR originated in a man aged 55-75 years with active or convalescent COVID-19. For the CDR3, the DNA is TGTGCCAGCAGCTTTAATTTTGCAGGGGGCAGCAATCAGCCCCAGCATTTT. This gives the protein CASSFNFAGGSNQPQHF.